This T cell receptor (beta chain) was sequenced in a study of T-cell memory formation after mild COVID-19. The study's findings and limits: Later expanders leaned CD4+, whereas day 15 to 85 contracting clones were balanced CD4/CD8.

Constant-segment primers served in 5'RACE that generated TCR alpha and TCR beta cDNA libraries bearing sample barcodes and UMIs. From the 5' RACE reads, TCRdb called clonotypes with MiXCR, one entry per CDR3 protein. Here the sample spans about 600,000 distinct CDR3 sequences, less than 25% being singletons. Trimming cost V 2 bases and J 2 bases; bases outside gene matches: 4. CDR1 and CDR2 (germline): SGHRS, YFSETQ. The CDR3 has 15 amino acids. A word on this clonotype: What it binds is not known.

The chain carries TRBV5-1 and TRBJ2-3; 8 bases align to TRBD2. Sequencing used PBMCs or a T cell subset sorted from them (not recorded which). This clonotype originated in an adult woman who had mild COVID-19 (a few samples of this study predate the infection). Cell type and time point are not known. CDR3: CASSLAGAPTDTQYF. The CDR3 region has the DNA TGCGCCAGCAGCTTAGCGGGGGCCCCCACAGATACGCAGTATTTT. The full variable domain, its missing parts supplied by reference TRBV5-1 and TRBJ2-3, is KAGVTQTPRYLIKTRGQQVTLSCSPISGHRSVSWYQQTPGQGLQFLFEYFSETQRNKGNFPGRFSGRQFSNSRSEMNVSTLELGDSALYLCASSLAGAPTDTQYFGPGTRLTVL.